The 23 T cell receptor beta chains in this list originate from one sample, sequenced in a study of T cells in Graves' hyperthyroidism and ophthalmopathy. What was amplified from RNA transcripts were TCR beta CDR3 regions. TCR CDR3 underwent first-round RT-PCR with the HTBI primer set. Via MiXCR, TCRdb re-called the multiplex PCR reads, giving one row per CDR3 protein. The sample lists hundreds of thousands of distinct CDR3 sequences, roughly 15% occurring once. What was sequenced was blood. The receptor source for this set is a woman in her thirties or forties with Graves' hyperthyroidism.

This clonotype was seen more than once but under ten times. J is TRBJ2-5 and V is TRBV19, with D perhaps matching TRBD2 (5 bases). Per the germline V gene, CDR1 is LNHDA and CDR2 is SQIVND (reference sequence). The V end lost 5 bases, the J end lost 2 bases, and 9 bases lay between the germline ends. The CDR3 runs to 13 residues. This chain's CDR3 is CASSRGWQETQYF. The CDR3 DNA reads as TGTGCCAGTAGTCGAGGGTGGCAAGAGACCCAGTACTTC. The variable domain in full, with the rest retrieved from reference TRBV19 and TRBJ2-5, is DGGITQSPKYLFRKEGQNVTLSCEQNLNHDAMYWYRQDPGQGLRLIYYSQIVNDFQKGDIAEGYSVSREKKESFPLTVTSAQKNPTAFYLCASSRGWQETQYFGPGTRLLVL.

V and J are TRBV5-4 and TRBJ1-4; D not certain. Germline lookup yields CDR1 SGHNT and CDR2 YYREEE (reference sequence). V was cut by 0 bases and J by 5 bases, with 14 bases left in between. The CDR3 has 16 residues. The CDR3 protein is CASSLDRWAQNEKLFF. The CDR3 DNA reads TGTGCCAGCAGCTTGGACCGCTGGGCCCAGAATGAAAAACTGTTTTTT.

This clonotype was detected ten times or more. The chain has TRBV20-1 and TRBJ1-1; tentatively, D is TRBD1 (5 bases). This CDR3 is 12 amino acids long. Germline assignment: CDR1 DFQATT and CDR2 SNEGSKA (reference sequence). Trimming removed 0 bases at V and 8 bases at J, with 10 bases between. Here the CDR3 DNA reads TGCAGTGCTAGAGATTTTGGGGGAGAAGCTTTCTTT. As protein: CSARDFGGEAFF.

This clonotype was observed at least ten times. V is TRBV20-1 and J is TRBJ2-7, with no clear D. The CDR3 is 14 amino acids. Trimming cost V 0 bases and J 1 base, with 10 bases left between them. Looked up from germline, CDR1 is DFQATT and CDR2 is SNEGSKA (reference sequence). This CDR3 reads CSAREMHESYEQYF. The CDR3 DNA is TGCAGTGCTAGAGAAATGCATGAATCCTACGAGCAGTACTTC.

The CDR3: CASSFGEGGTYEQYF. The CDR3 nucleotides are TGTGCCAGCAGCTTCGGGGAAGGGGGGACCTACGAGCAGTACTTC. The chain joins TRBV9 to TRBJ2-7; D possibly matches TRBD1 or TRBD2 (6 bases each). V was trimmed by 4 bases and J by 2 bases, leaving 16 bases between them. The CDR3 is 15 residues long. Germline assignment: CDR1 SGDLS and CDR2 YYNGEE.

This clonotype turned up a few times. The chain combines TRBV30 with TRBJ2-4, with 7 positions matching TRBD1. V was pared by 0 bases and J by 2 bases, with 7 bases of the junction left unmatched. This CDR3 is 16 amino acids long. CDR1 and CDR2 from the germline V gene are GTSNPN and SVGIG (reference sequence). The chain's CDR3 is CAWSVRDSYSKNIQYF. In DNA form, the CDR3 reads TGTGCCTGGAGTGTACGGGACAGCTACTCCAAAAACATTCAGTACTTC.

This clonotype was seen a handful of times. The chain uses TRBV4-1 and TRBJ2-5; D is undetermined. Germline CDR1 MGHRA, CDR2 YSYEKL. The CDR3 covers 14 residues. Trimming left V 2 bases short and J 5 bases short, with 12 bases between. The CDR3 protein is CASSQPTDSETQYF. For the CDR3, the DNA is TGCGCCAGCAGCCAACCCACAGATAGCGAGACCCAGTACTTC.

CDR3 coding DNA: TGTGCCACCAGTGATATGAAGGTGGCCAACGTCCTGACTTTC. Amino acid sequence: CATSDMKVANVLTF. The V gene is TRBV24-1, the J gene TRBJ2-6; D is unclear. The CDR3 has 14 residues. The V gene's germline CDR1 is KGHDR and CDR2 SFDVKD. V was cut by 3 bases and J by 6 bases, with 8 bases left in between.

This clonotype occurred many times. The V gene is TRBV5-1, the J gene TRBJ1-4; D might be TRBD1 (6 bases). V was clipped by 3 bases and J by 7 bases, with 16 bases between them. Germline V CDR1 and CDR2: SGHRS, YFSETQ. The CDR3 totals 15 residues. The CDR3 bases are TGCGCCAGCAGCTGGGGAGACAGAGGGGGTGAAAAACTGTTTTTT. This gives the protein CASSWGDRGGEKLFF. Variable domain in full (rest from reference TRBV5-1 and TRBJ1-4): KAGVTQTPRYLIKTRGQQVTLSCSPISGHRSVSWYQQTPGQGLQFLFEYFSETQRNKGNFPGRFSGRQFSNSRSEMNVSTLELGDSALYLCASSWGDRGGEKLFFGSGTQLSVL.

This chain connects TRBV6-5 to TRBJ1-2; TRBD1 agrees at 7 bases. CDR1 is MNHEY, CDR2 SVGAGI, per germline. This CDR3 spans 15 amino acids. V lost 0 bases to trimming and J lost 8 bases; unmatched junction nucleotides: 9. Written as DNA, the CDR3 is TGTGCCAGCAGTTACTCGACCCAGACAGGGTCCGGCTACACCTTC. Protein: CASSYSTQTGSGYTF.

This chain links TRBV27 with TRBJ1-5; weak D call: TRBD1 (6 bases). Trimming left V 2 bases short and J 5 bases short, with 16 bases between. The CDR3 consists of 16 residues. Per germline, CDR1 MNHEY and CDR2 SMNVEV (reference sequence). CDR3 bases: TGTGCCAGCAGTTTACACCAGGACAGCTCCGATCAGCCCCAGCATTTT. This encodes CASSLHQDSSDQPQHF.

This clonotype was seen repeatedly, ten times or more. V gene TRBV2 combines with J gene TRBJ2-3; D remains ambiguous. Trimming removed 2 bases from V and 4 bases from J, with 7 bases in between. The length of the CDR3 is 13 residues. From germline, CDR1 is SNHLY and CDR2 FYNNEI. This CDR3 is CASSEPPADTQYF. For the CDR3, the DNA is TGTGCCAGCAGTGAACCTCCCGCAGATACGCAGTATTTT.

Concerning this clonotype itself: It may be a read error: a sequence one base away is much more abundant. The rearrangement uses TRBV27 and TRBJ1-5; D is unresolved. The CDR3 runs 12 residues. Germline CDR1 is MNHEY and CDR2 is SMNVEV (reference sequence). The CDR3 DNA sequence: TGTGCCGGCAGTAAGGGTGATCAGCCCCAGCATTTT. It yields the protein CAGSKGDQPQHF.

The rearrangement uses TRBV6-2 or TRBV6-3 and TRBJ1-1; 9 bases align to TRBD1. The CDR3 covers 15 residues. V shed 0 bases and J 5 bases; nucleotides not matched to a gene: 4. Germline V gives CDR1 MNHEY, CDR2 SVGEGT. DNA of the CDR3: TGTGCCAGCAGTTACTCGACAGGGGGAGGGACTGAAGCTTTCTTT. This gives the protein CASSYSTGGGTEAFF.

In this sample, this clonotype turned up a few times. The genes are TRBV14 and TRBJ2-1; 13 nucleotides line up with TRBD2. V was clipped by 0 bases and J by 5 bases; unmatched bases: 4. CDR1 and CDR2 (germline): SGHDN, FVKESK. The CDR3 is 17 amino acids. The CDR3 spells CASSQEVGLAGDNEQFF. The CDR3 DNA reads as TGTGCCAGCAGCCAAGAAGTCGGACTAGCGGGAGACAATGAGCAGTTCTTC.

The table lists this clonotype with many counts. The chain combines TRBV6-2 or TRBV6-3 with TRBJ2-7, with 13 positions matching TRBD2. The CDR3 totals 15 residues. Per germline, CDR1 MNHEY and CDR2 SVGEGT. The V segment lost 6 bases and the J segment 9 bases; nucleotides outside the gene matches: 11. The CDR3: CASSLPGTSGKAQYF. CDR3 nucleotide sequence: TGTGCCAGCAGCCTACCCGGGACTAGCGGGAAGGCGCAGTACTTC.

The table lists this clonotype with many counts. V and J are TRBV6-2 or TRBV6-3 and TRBJ2-7; 11 bases fit TRBD2. The germline V gene has CDR1 MNHEY and CDR2 SVGEGT. The CDR3 totals 15 residues. V dropped 5 bases and J dropped 6; count of bases not matched to a gene: 9. In DNA, the CDR3 is TGTGCCAGCAGTCCGCCAACTAGCGGGAGACCCGAGCAGTACTTC. It encodes CASSPPTSGRPEQYF.

This chain links TRBV3-1 with TRBJ1-3, with TRBD1 matching 8 bases. The V segment lost 1 base and the J segment 0 bases; nucleotides outside the gene matches: 2. In germline, CDR1 is LGHDT, CDR2 YNNKEL (reference sequence). CDR3 length: 16 amino acids. CDR3 sequence: CASSQGTGPSGNTIYF. The CDR3 bases are TGTGCCAGCAGCCAAGGGACAGGGCCCTCTGGAAACACCATATATTTT.

This clonotype was detected a few times. The chain links TRBV6-1 to TRBJ1-5; 7 nucleotides line up with TRBD1. V lost 8 bases, J lost 3 bases, and 4 bases stayed unmatched. Germline V gives CDR1 MNHNS, CDR2 SASEGT. The CDR3 loop spans 13 amino acids. CDR3 in amino acids: CASADRDNQPQHF. The DNA of the CDR3 is TGTGCCAGCGCCGACAGGGACAATCAGCCCCAGCATTTT.

This clonotype occurred many times. The rearrangement links TRBV6-5 to TRBJ2-7; 10 bases are shared with TRBD1. The CDR3 has 15 amino acids. V lost 2 bases, J lost 3 bases, and 4 bases stayed unmatched. Germline-derived CDR1 and CDR2 are MNHEY and SVGAGI. The CDR3 loop reads CASSYTRDRGYEQYF. As DNA, the CDR3 is TGTGCCAGCAGTTACACCCGGGACAGGGGCTACGAGCAGTACTTC.

This clonotype was seen repeatedly, ten times or more. The chain links TRBV12-3 or TRBV12-4 to TRBJ2-6, with D maybe TRBD2 (6 bases). Trimming cost V 7 bases and J 0 bases, with 19 bases left between them. The CDR3 has 18 residues. DNA of the CDR3: TGTGCCAGCACCGGTGGCCGGGGGTTAACCTCTGGGGCCAACGTCCTGACTTTC. Translated, it gives CASTGGRGLTSGANVLTF.

This clonotype has just a few counts. The gene calls are TRBV20-1 and TRBJ2-5, with D perhaps TRBD1 or TRBD2 (5 bases each). From germline, CDR1 is DFQATT and CDR2 SNEGSKA (reference sequence). Trimming stripped 1 base from V and 4 bases from J, with 16 bases between. This CDR3 is 15 amino acids long. The CDR3 reads CSARVGYGGGETQYF. The DNA of the CDR3 is TGCAGTGCTAGAGTGGGGTATGGGGGTGGAGAGACCCAGTACTTC.

The chain links TRBV15 to TRBJ2-1, with 9 bases fitting TRBD2. After removal of 3 bases from V and 5 bases from J, the junction contained 8 bases not matched to a gene. Germline CDR1 reads LNHNV; CDR2 reads YYDKDF (reference sequence). The CDR3 covers 16 residues. CDR3 residues: CATSSLLAGEDNEQFF. In DNA, the CDR3 is TGTGCCACCAGCAGTCTTTTAGCGGGAGAGGACAATGAGCAGTTCTTC.